Shown below are 25 T cell receptor beta chains from a single sample sequenced in a study of blood T cell repertoires in COVID-19. TCRdb keeps only in-frame clones here, not all; method: immunoSEQ multiplex PCR. This sample carries approximately 170,000 clones, roughly 84% of them seen once, and the ten largest clones take approximately 7%. The specimen sequenced was peripheral blood. The receptors were sampled from an elderly man with COVID-19, enrolled during active disease.

This clone appeared a few times. The chain couples TRBV6-5 to TRBJ1-1; no clear D gene. The germline V gene encodes CDR1 MNHEY and CDR2 SVGAGI. The CDR3 extends over 13 amino acids. Trimming pared 10 bases from V and 0 bases from J, leaving 12 bases between. This chain's CDR3 is CATSYTLNTEAFF. DNA of the CDR3: TGTGCCACCTCCTATACTCTGAACACTGAAGCTTTCTTT.

Only a few counts were recorded for this clone. This chain connects TRBV6-5 to TRBJ1-4; maybe TRBD1 (6 bases). The CDR3 length is 15 residues. The germline V and J ends were trimmed by 0 bases and 8 bases, with 13 bases remaining between them. Germline lookup yields CDR1 MNHEY and CDR2 SVGAGI. The CDR3 nucleotides read TGTGCCAGCAGTTACTCAGGCAGGGGTGGAGAAAAACTGTTTTTT. It encodes CASSYSGRGGEKLFF.

This clone is a singleton in its sample. This chain joins TRBV7-2 and TRBJ1-6; D is ambiguous. The CDR3 has 13 residues. V lost 4 bases and J lost 6, with 7 bases in between. Germline-derived CDR1 and CDR2 are SGHTA and FQGNSA. In nucleotides, the CDR3 is TGTGCCAGCAGCTCAGAAATTAATTCACCCCTCCACTTT. Translating gives CASSSEINSPLHF. The full variable domain, rest sourced from reference TRBV7-2 and TRBJ1-6, is GAGVSQSPSNKVTEKGKDVELRCDPISGHTALYWYRQSLGQGLEFLIYFQGNSAPDKSGLPSDRFSAERTGGSVSTLTIQRTQQEDSAVYLCASSSEINSPLHFGNGTRLTVT.

The chain recombines TRBV19 with TRBJ1-5; a possible D gene is TRBD1 (6 bases). V lost 0 bases and J 2 bases, leaving 11 bases between the germline ends. Per germline, CDR1 LNHDA and CDR2 SQIVND (reference sequence). This CDR3 is 16 amino acids long. CDR3 bases: TGTGCCAGTAGTATAGAGGGGGACACGGGCAATCAGCCCCAGCATTTT. Residues: CASSIEGDTGNQPQHF. The full variable domain, with the rest looked up from reference TRBV19 and TRBJ1-5, is DGGITQSPKYLFRKEGQNVTLSCEQNLNHDAMYWYRQDPGQGLRLIYYSQIVNDFQKGDIAEGYSVSREKKESFPLTVTSAQKNPTAFYLCASSIEGDTGNQPQHFGDGTRLSIL.

This CDR3 reads CASSQDRGGDQPQHF. CDR3 DNA sequence: TGTGCCAGCAGCCAAGATAGAGGGGGGGATCAGCCCCAGCATTTT. The chain has TRBV4-2 and TRBJ1-5; maybe TRBD1 (6 bases). Germline CDR1 LGHNA, CDR2 YNFKEQ. V lost 0 bases and J 5 bases, leaving 11 bases between the germline ends. The CDR3 consists of 15 residues.

V is TRBV29-1 and J is TRBJ1-1, with D maybe TRBD1 (6 bases). The CDR3 loop spans 12 amino acids. V lost 2 bases, J lost 7 bases, and 11 bases lay in between. The germline V gene encodes CDR1 SQVTM and CDR2 ANQGSEA. The CDR3 DNA is TGCAGCGTTGAACGGGGGGCGATTGAAGCTTTCTTT. Its translation: CSVERGAIEAFF. Drawing the rest from reference TRBV29-1 and TRBJ1-1, the complete variable domain is SAVISQKPSRDICQRGTSLTIQCQVDSQVTMMFWYRQQPGQSLTLIATANQGSEATYESGFVIDKFPISRPNLTFSTLTVSNMSPEDSSIYLCSVERGAIEAFFGQGTRLTVV.

The gene calls are TRBV7-9 and TRBJ1-6; possible D gene TRBD1, 5 bases. The V end lost 8 bases, the J end lost 6 bases, and 17 bases lay between the germline ends. Germline CDR1 SEHNR, CDR2 FQNEAQ (reference sequence). The CDR3 has 15 amino acids. The CDR3 DNA is TGTGCCAGCTCTACCGGAGGGGCAGGTAATTCACCCCTCCACTTT. Its translation: CASSTGGAGNSPLHF.

The rearrangement uses TRBV10-3 and TRBJ1-4; maybe TRBD1 (5 bases). V lost 0 bases, J lost 0 bases, and 8 bases lay in between. CDR1 ENHRY and CDR2 SYGVKD come from the germline V gene. The CDR3 spans 16 residues. For the CDR3, the DNA is TGTGCCATCAGTGAGTCGGGGGGTGCAACTAATGAAAAACTGTTTTTT. It yields the protein CAISESGGATNEKLFF.

The chain uses TRBV15 and TRBJ1-2; D possibly corresponds to TRBD1 (5 bases). V dropped 0 bases and J dropped 1 base, with 15 bases sitting between them. Germline CDR1 LNHNV, CDR2 YYDKDF (reference sequence). CDR3 size: 17 residues. CDR3 DNA sequence: TGTGCCACCAGCAGAGATCCGAGGACAACGTTTAACTATGGCTACACCTTC. Translated: CATSRDPRTTFNYGYTF. Variable domain in full (rest from reference TRBV15 and TRBJ1-2): DAMVIQNPRYQVTQFGKPVTLSCSQTLNHNVMYWYQQKSSQAPKLLFHYYDKDFNNEADTPDNFQSRRPNTSFCFLDIRSPGLGDTAMYLCATSRDPRTTFNYGYTFGSGTRLTVV.

The chain uses TRBV6-5 and TRBJ1-5; 7 nucleotides match TRBD1. CDR1 and CDR2 (germline): MNHEY, SVGAGI. The CDR3 consists of 14 residues. The ends lost 6 bases at V and 6 bases at J; junction bases unmatched: 8. In DNA form, the CDR3 reads TGTGCCAGCAGCCGGGACAGCTCTGCTCAGCCCCAGCATTTT. This sequence encodes CASSRDSSAQPQHF.

The chain employs TRBV4-3 and TRBJ1-2; D gene ambiguous. The CDR3 runs 14 residues. CDR1 and CDR2 (germline): LGHNA, YSLEER. V was trimmed by 2 bases and J by 0 bases, leaving 7 bases between them. The CDR3 bases are TGCGCCAGCAGCCAACTAACAGCTAACTATGGCTACACCTTC. It yields the protein CASSQLTANYGYTF.

This clone was recorded a few times. This chain links TRBV6-2 or TRBV6-3 with TRBJ1-2; D may be TRBD1 (6 bases). The CDR3 spans 16 residues. CDR1 and CDR2 (germline): MNHEY, SVGEGT. The V gene lost 5 bases and the J gene lost 2 bases, with 18 bases spanning the gap. The CDR3 coding sequence is TGTGCCAGCAGTCATTGGGGGCCCGACAGCAACTATGGCTACACCTTC. Translation gives CASSHWGPDSNYGYTF.

The rearrangement links TRBV10-3 to TRBJ1-1; 10 nucleotides line up with TRBD1. The CDR3 sequence is 16 residues long. Unmatched junction bases numbered 8, after V lost 6 bases and J lost 1 base. CDR1 and CDR2 (germline): ENHRY, SYGVKD. CDR3 DNA: TGTGCCATCAGCCGGGACAGGGGAATACGGAACACTGAAGCTTTCTTT. It specifies CAISRDRGIRNTEAFF.

The V and J genes are TRBV5-5 and TRBJ2-2; 9 nucleotides line up with TRBD1. There are 16 residues in the CDR3. With V trimmed by 3 bases and J by 2 bases, 5 bases remained unmatched. CDR1 is SGHKS, CDR2 YYEKEE, per germline (reference sequence). CDR3 region: CASSWGTGYNTGELFF. Written as DNA, the CDR3 is TGTGCCAGCAGCTGGGGGACAGGGTATAACACCGGGGAGCTGTTTTTT. The whole variable domain, remainder taken from reference TRBV5-5 and TRBJ2-2, is DAGVTQSPTHLIKTRGQQVTLRCSPISGHKSVSWYQQVLGQGPQFIFQYYEKEERGRGNFPDRFSARQFPNYSSELNVNALLLGDSALYLCASSWGTGYNTGELFFGEGSRLTVL.

The gene calls are TRBV2 and TRBJ1-5, with 7 bases that match TRBD1. Germline V CDR1 and CDR2: SNHLY, FYNNEI. The junction had 10 bases not matched to a gene; V was cut back by 8 bases and J by 0 bases. This CDR3 is built from 16 residues. CDR3 sequence reads: CASSEGAGYSNQPQHF. CDR3 sequence (DNA): TGTGCCAGCTCGGAGGGGGCGGGATATAGCAATCAGCCCCAGCATTTT.

The chain carries TRBV2 and TRBJ1-3, with TRBD1 as a possible D gene (5 bases). CDR1 and CDR2 (germline): SNHLY, FYNNEI. The V gene lost 7 bases and the J gene lost 4 bases, with 14 bases spanning the gap. CDR3 length equals 14 residues. CDR3 DNA sequence: TGTGCCAGCAAAAACCAGGGATCCGGAAACACCATATATTTT. Translated, it gives CASKNQGSGNTIYF.

The chain couples TRBV5-1 to TRBJ1-2, with TRBD1 matching over 9 bases. Trimming at V came to 0 bases and at J to 6 bases, leaving 6 bases not matched to a gene. The CDR3 loop spans 15 amino acids. Looked up from germline, CDR1 is SGHRS and CDR2 is YFSETQ. In DNA form, the CDR3 reads TGCGCCAGCAGCTTGGGGACAGGGGTTTATCATGGCTACACCTTC. Its translation is CASSLGTGVYHGYTF.

V gene TRBV10-2 combines with J gene TRBJ2-3; no reliable D call. CDR3 size: 14 residues. Trimming stripped 4 bases from V and 0 bases from J, with 8 bases between. CDR1 WSHSY and CDR2 SAAADI come from the germline V gene. The CDR3: CASSGIASTDTQYF. For the CDR3, the DNA is TGCGCCAGCAGTGGGATAGCCAGCACAGATACGCAGTATTTT.

The chain joins TRBV6-4 to TRBJ1-6; D possibly corresponds to TRBD1 (5 bases). Per germline, CDR1 MRHNA and CDR2 SNTAGT. The CDR3 has 15 residues. The V end lost 6 bases, the J end lost 3 bases, and 12 bases lay between the germline ends. Written as DNA, the CDR3 is TGTGCCAGCAGGCCTCAGGGAGGCTATAATTCACCCCTCCACTTT. Translation gives CASRPQGGYNSPLHF.

This sequence joins TRBV24-1 and TRBJ2-2; tentative D call: TRBD1 (6 bases). Germline V CDR1 and CDR2: KGHDR, SFDVKD. Trimming shortened V by 4 bases and J by 2 bases, and 10 bases separated the two germline ends. This CDR3 region has 15 residues. This chain's CDR3 is CATSDWDTNTGELFF. CDR3 DNA: TGTGCCACCAGTGACTGGGACACTAACACCGGGGAGCTGTTTTTT.

This clone was counted once. CDR3 sequence: CASSLSGLSAYQPQHF. CDR3 bases: TGTGCCAGCAGTTTATCTGGACTCTCAGCATATCAGCCCCAGCATTTT. The chain links TRBV27 to TRBJ1-5; no definite D call. Germline V gene data show CDR1 as MNHEY and CDR2 as SMNVEV (reference sequence). Trimming cost V 0 bases and J 5 bases, with 14 bases left between them. This CDR3 region has 16 residues.

V usage is TRBV18 and J usage is TRBJ1-2; D remains unclear. V lost 3 bases and J lost 5, with 13 bases in between. Germline CDR1 and CDR2: KGHSH and LQKENI. This CDR3 comprises 14 residues. CDR3 protein: CASSPGRNTYGYTF. The CDR3 DNA is TGTGCCAGCTCACCGGGCAGGAATACGTATGGCTACACCTTC.

This clone was recorded only once. The J gene is TRBJ2-5, the V gene TRBV5-1, with 8 bases lining up with TRBD1. V shed 4 bases and J 2 bases; nucleotides not matched to a gene: 10. The CDR3 loop spans 16 amino acids. Germline V CDR1 and CDR2: SGHRS, YFSETQ. The CDR3 nucleotides read TGCGCCAGCAGCCAAACCGGACAGGGTGGGCAAGAGACCCAGTACTTC. It specifies CASSQTGQGGQETQYF.

The chain recombines TRBV7-3 with TRBJ2-7, with 10 bases aligning to TRBD1. V was clipped by 2 bases and J by 5 bases; unmatched bases: 3. CDR1 and CDR2 from the germline V gene are SGHTA and FQGTGA. The CDR3 sequence is 14 residues long. CDR3 in amino acids: CASSLAGQGDEQYF. DNA for the CDR3: TGTGCCAGCAGCTTAGCCGGACAGGGGGACGAGCAGTACTTC.

V is TRBV5-1 and J is TRBJ1-1; D gene ambiguous. Germline V CDR1 and CDR2: SGHRS, YFSETQ. CDR3 length: 14 residues. V lost 2 bases, J lost 2 bases, and 10 bases lay in between. In nucleotides, the CDR3 is TGCGCCAGCAGCTTCCAGACATCTAACACTGAAGCTTTCTTT. It yields the protein CASSFQTSNTEAFF.